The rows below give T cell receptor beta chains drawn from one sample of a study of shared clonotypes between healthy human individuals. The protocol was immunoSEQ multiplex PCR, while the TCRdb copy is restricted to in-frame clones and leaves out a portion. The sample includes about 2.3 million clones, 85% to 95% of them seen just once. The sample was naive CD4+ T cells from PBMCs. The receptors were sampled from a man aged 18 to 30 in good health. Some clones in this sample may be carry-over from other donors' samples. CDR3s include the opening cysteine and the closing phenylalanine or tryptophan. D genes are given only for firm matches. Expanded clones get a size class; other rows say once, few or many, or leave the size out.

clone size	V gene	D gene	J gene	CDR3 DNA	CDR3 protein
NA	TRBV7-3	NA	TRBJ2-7	TGTGCCGGGGTGGGCGGCTCCTACGAGCAGTACTTC	CAGVGGSYEQYF
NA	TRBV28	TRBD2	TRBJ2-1	TGTGCCAGCAGTTTATGGGCGGGAGGGCCGGATGTTCCCCACAATGAGCAGTTCTTC	CASSLWAGGPDVPHNEQFF
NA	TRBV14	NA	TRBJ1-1	TGTGCCAGCAGCCGGCTTGGGGTGGGAACTGAAGCTTTCTTT	CASSRLGVGTEAFF
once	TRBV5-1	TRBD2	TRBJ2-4	TGCGCCAGCAGCTTGACCGCGGGAGGGGAAAACATTCAGTACTTC	CASSLTAGGENIQYF
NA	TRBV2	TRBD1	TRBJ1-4	TGTGCCAGCGGGGACAGGGAAACCGATGAAAAACTGTTTTTT	CASGDRETDEKLFF
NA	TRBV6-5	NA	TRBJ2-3	TGTGCCAGCAGTTACTCGACTCTCCCCATATCGGATACGCAGTATTTT	CASSYSTLPISDTQYF
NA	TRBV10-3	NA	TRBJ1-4	TGTGCCATCAGTGACAGGGGAGGTGAAAAACTGTTTTTT	CAISDRGGEKLFF
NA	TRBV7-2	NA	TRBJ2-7	TGTGCCAGCAGCTTAGGGGTGTCGGGGCCCTACGAGCAGTACTTC	CASSLGVSGPYEQYF
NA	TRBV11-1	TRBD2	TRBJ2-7	TGTGCCAGCAGCGCTACTAGCGGGAGGTTTTACGAGCAGTACTTC	CASSATSGRFYEQYF
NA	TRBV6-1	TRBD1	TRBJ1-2	TGTGCCAGCAGTGAGGGACAGGACCTCTTCCCAAGTGGCTACACCTTC	CASSEGQDLFPSGYTF
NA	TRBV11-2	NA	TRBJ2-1	TGTGCCAGCAGCTTCGGCCAGGCTTACAATGAGCAGTTCTTC	CASSFGQAYNEQFF
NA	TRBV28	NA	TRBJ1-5	TGTGCCAGTGTAAGTGGCGGCAATCAGCCCCAGCATTTT	CASVSGGNQPQHF
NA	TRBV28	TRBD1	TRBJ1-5	TGTGCCAGCAGTCCACTTGACAGGGGTAGGAATCAGCCCCAGCATTTT	CASSPLDRGRNQPQHF
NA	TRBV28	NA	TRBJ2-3	TGTGCCAGCAGTTTAGGGCGGGGTACAGATACGCAGTATTTT	CASSLGRGTDTQYF
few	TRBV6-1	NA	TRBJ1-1	TGTGCCAGCAGGACGACTGACAAGGGCTCTGAAGCTTTCTTT	CASRTTDKGSEAFF
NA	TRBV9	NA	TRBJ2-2	TGTGCCAGCAGCGTAGCTACACCGAACACCGGGGAGCTGTTTTTT	CASSVATPNTGELFF
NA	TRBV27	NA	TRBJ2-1	TGTGCCAGCAGTGGGACGAGGGTCAACAATGAGCAGTTCTTC	CASSGTRVNNEQFF
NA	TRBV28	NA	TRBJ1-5	TGTGCCAGCAGTTTGACCCACAGTAGCAATCAGCCCCAGCATTTT	CASSLTHSSNQPQHF
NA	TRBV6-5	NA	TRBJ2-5	TGTGCCAGCAGTTCCACGCGGGCGGGGAGCCAAGAGACCCAGTACTTC	CASSSTRAGSQETQYF
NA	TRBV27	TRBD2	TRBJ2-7	TGTGCCAGCCCCCCCGGTGGACTAGCGGGAGAGGGTTACGAGCAGTACTTC	CASPPGGLAGEGYEQYF
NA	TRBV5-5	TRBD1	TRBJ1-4	TGTGCCAGCAGCACCAACCCGGGACAGGTCGGCGAAAAACTGTTTTTT	CASSTNPGQVGEKLFF
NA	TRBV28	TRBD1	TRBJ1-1	TGTGCCAGCAGTTTGGGGACAGGGAAGGGGAACACTGAAGCTTTCTTT	CASSLGTGKGNTEAFF
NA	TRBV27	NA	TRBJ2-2	TGTGCCAGCAGTTTCAGCCGGGGCACCGGGGAGCTGTTTTTT	CASSFSRGTGELFF
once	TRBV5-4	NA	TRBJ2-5	TGTGCCAGCAGCTCAGGGTCCCGGGCATGGGAGACCCAGTACTTC	CASSSGSRAWETQYF
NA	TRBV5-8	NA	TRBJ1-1	TGTGCCAGCAACCTACGGGGGAGGTACACTGAAGCTTTCTTT	CASNLRGRYTEAFF
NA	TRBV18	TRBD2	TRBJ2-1	TGTGCCAGCTCACTCTCTAGCGGGAGAATCGATGAGCAGTTCTTC	CASSLSSGRIDEQFF
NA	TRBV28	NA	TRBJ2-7	TGTGCCAGCAGTTTGGGAGGGGGCGCCGGCCCCGAGCAGTACTTC	CASSLGGGAGPEQYF
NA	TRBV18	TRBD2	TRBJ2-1	TGTGCCAGCTCCCCGGGACTAGCGGGATCCAATGAGCAGTTCTTC	CASSPGLAGSNEQFF
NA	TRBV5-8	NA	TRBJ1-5	TGTGCCAGCAGCTTTTTGGCTCAGCCCCAGCATTTT	CASSFLAQPQHF
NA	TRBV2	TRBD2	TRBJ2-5	TGTGCCAGCAGTGAACACCCTAGTGGGAGCGGGATTTGGAAGACCCAGTACTTC	CASSEHPSGSGIWKTQYF